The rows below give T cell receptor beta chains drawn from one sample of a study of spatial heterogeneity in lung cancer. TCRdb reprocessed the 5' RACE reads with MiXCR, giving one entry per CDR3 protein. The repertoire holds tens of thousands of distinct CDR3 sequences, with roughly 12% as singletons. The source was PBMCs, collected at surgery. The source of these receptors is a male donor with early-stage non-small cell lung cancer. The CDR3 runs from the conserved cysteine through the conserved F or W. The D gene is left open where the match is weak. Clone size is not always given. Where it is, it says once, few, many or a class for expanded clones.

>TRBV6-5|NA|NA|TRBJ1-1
CASAAGGREIFF
TGTGCCAGCGCAGCGGGCGGGCGGGAAATTTTCTTT
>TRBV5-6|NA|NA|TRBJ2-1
CASSLEENVEQFF
TGTGCCAGCAGCTTGGAAGAGAACGTTGAGCAGTTCTTC
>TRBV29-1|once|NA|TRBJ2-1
CSVEAGRDNEQFF
TGCAGCGTTGAAGCAGGACGGGACAATGAGCAGTTCTTC
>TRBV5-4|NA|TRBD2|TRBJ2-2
CASSLEAGVGGELFF
TGTGCCAGCAGCTTGGAAGCGGGAGTGGGAGGGGAGCTGTTTTTT
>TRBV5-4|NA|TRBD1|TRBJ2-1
CASSFRDRENEQFF
TGTGCCAGCAGCTTCCGGGACAGGGAAAATGAGCAGTTCTTC
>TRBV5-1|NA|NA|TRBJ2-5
CASSVDTWKETQYF
TGCGCCAGCAGCGTGGACACCTGGAAAGAGACCCAGTACTTC
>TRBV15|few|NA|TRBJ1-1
CATSRGSGSNTEAFF
TGTGCCACCAGCAGAGGCTCCGGTTCTAACACTGAAGCTTTCTTT
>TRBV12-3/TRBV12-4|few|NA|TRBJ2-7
CASSSGRNSYEQYF
TGTGCCAGCAGTTCTGGACGGAACTCCTACGAGCAGTACTTC
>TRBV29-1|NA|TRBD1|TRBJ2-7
CSMAGQGANEQYF
TGCAGCATGGCTGGACAGGGGGCGAACGAGCAGTACTTC
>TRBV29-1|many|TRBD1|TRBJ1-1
CSAQGQYTEAFF
TGCAGCGCTCAGGGACAGTACACTGAAGCTTTCTTT
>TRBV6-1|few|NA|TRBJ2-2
CASTSGTTNTGELFF
TGTGCCAGCACCTCCGGGACAACTAACACCGGGGAGCTGTTTTTT
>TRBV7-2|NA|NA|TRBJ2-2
CASTPVLTGELFF
TGTGCCAGCACCCCTGTTCTCACCGGGGAGCTGTTTTTT
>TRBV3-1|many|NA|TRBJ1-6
CASSQPGHQGSPLHF
TGTGCCAGCAGCCAACCGGGACATCAGGGTTCACCCCTCCACTTT
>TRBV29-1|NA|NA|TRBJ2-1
CSVRYNEQFF
TGCAGCGTCCGGTACAATGAGCAGTTCTTC
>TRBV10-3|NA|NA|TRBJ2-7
CAISEGSSYEQYF
TGTGCCATCAGTGAAGGTAGCTCCTACGAGCAGTACTTC
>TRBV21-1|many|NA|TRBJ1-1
CASNPTTEAFF
TGTGCCAGCAACCCCACCACTGAAGCTTTCTTT
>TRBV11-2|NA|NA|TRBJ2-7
CASSVTGHEQYF
TGTGCCAGCAGCGTGACGGGCCACGAGCAGTACTTC
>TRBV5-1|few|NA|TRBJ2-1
CASSEGVGQFF
TGCGCCAGCTCTGAGGGGGTCGGGCAGTTCTTC
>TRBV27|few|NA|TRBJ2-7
CASSPGTASYEQYF
TGTGCCAGCAGCCCAGGGACGGCTTCCTACGAGCAGTACTTC
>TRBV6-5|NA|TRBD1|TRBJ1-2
CASSPIYTGGGYTF
TGTGCCAGCAGCCCCATTTATACAGGGGGAGGCTACACCTTC
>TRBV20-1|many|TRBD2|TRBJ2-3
CSARGGTSGRRTDTQYF
TGCAGTGCTAGAGGGGGGACTAGCGGGAGGAGGACAGATACGCAGTATTTT
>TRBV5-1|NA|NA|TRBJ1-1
CASCPSGGNTEAFF
TGCGCCAGCTGTCCATCCGGGGGGAACACTGAAGCTTTCTTT
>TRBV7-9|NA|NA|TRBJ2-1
CASSLVRENNEQFF
TGTGCCAGCAGCTTAGTCAGGGAAAACAATGAGCAGTTCTTC
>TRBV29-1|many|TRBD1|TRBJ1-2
CSVDRTGSYGYTF
TGCAGCGTTGACCGGACAGGCTCCTATGGCTACACCTTC
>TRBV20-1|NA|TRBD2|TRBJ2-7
CSARRLAGDEQYF
TGCAGTGCTAGGCGGCTAGCGGGAGACGAGCAGTACTTC
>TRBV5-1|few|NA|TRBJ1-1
CASSLGDVNTEAFF
TGCGCCAGCAGCTTGGGGGATGTGAACACTGAAGCTTTCTTT
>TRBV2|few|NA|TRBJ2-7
CASREQAYEQYF
TGTGCCAGCAGGGAACAGGCTTACGAGCAGTACTTC
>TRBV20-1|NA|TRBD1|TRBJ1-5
CSATDRELGNQPQHF
TGCAGTGCAACAGACAGGGAATTGGGCAATCAGCCCCAGCATTTT
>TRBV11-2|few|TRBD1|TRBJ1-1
CASSLDLGQGALGTEAFF
TGTGCCAGCAGCTTAGATCTAGGACAGGGGGCGCTGGGCACTGAAGCTTTCTTT
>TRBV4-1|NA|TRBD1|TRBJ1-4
CASRGTGGPKLFF
TGCGCCAGCCGCGGGACAGGGGGCCCCAAACTGTTTTTT
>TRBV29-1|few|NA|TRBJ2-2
CSVPHGQGNTGELFF
TGCAGCGTTCCTCACGGGCAGGGGAACACCGGGGAGCTGTTTTTT
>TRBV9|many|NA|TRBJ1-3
CASSVGPGLQADNTIYF
TGTGCCAGCAGCGTAGGGCCGGGCCTACAAGCGGACAACACCATATATTTT
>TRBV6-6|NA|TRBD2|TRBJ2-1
CASSTGTSEYNEQFF
TGTGCCAGCAGTACCGGGACTAGCGAGTACAATGAGCAGTTCTTC
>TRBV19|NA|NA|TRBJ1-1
CASSTIGGGTEAFF
TGTGCCAGTAGTACCATAGGTGGAGGGACTGAAGCTTTCTTT
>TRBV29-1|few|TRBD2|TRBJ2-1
CSVALAGGPNLNEQFF
TGCAGCGTTGCCCTAGCGGGGGGGCCAAATCTCAATGAGCAGTTCTTC
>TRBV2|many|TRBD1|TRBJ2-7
CASTFLGQGYEQYF
TGTGCCAGCACCTTCTTAGGACAGGGCTACGAGCAGTACTTC
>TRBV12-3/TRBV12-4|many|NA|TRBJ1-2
CASSFAGRGLDGYTF
TGTGCCAGCAGTTTTGCGGGTAGGGGACTCGATGGCTACACCTTC
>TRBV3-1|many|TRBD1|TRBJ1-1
CASSRQGSTEAFF
TGTGCCAGCAGCCGACAGGGATCCACTGAAGCTTTCTTT
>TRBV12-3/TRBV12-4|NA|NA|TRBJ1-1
CASSLWVTEAFF
TGTGCCAGCAGCCTGTGGGTAACTGAAGCTTTCTTT
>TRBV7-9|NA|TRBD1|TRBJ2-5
CASMNEGAGTQYF
TGTGCCAGCATGAACGAGGGGGCCGGGACCCAGTACTTC
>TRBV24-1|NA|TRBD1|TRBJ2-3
CATSDDRGPSTDTQYF
TGTGCCACCAGTGACGACAGGGGACCTAGCACAGATACGCAGTATTTT
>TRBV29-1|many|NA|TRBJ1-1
CSVDVGGAGTEAFF
TGCAGCGTTGATGTGGGGGGCGCCGGCACTGAAGCTTTCTTT
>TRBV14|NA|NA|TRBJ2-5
CVSSLGLYREETQYF
TGTGTCAGCAGCTTGGGGTTATACAGGGAAGAGACCCAGTACTTC
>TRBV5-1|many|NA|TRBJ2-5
CASTEMPMRSRGKYF
TGCGCCAGCACCGAAATGCCGATGCGCTCTCGTGGGAAGTACTTC
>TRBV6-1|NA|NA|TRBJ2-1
CASRQTAFLPGEQFF
TGTGCCAGCAGACAAACAGCTTTCCTTCCCGGTGAGCAGTTCTTC
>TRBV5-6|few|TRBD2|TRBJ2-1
CASSGGTIEQFF
TGTGCCAGCAGCGGGGGGACTATTGAGCAGTTCTTC
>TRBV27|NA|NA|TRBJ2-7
CASSLGRLSYEQYF
TGTGCCAGCAGTTTGGGGCGTTTGTCCTACGAGCAGTACTTC